The clone carrying this T cell receptor beta chain was seen only once. Its specificity is not known. This sample is part of a study of blood T cells in healthy people across ages. General study results and limits: Unsorted PBMCs prevented conclusive naive versus antigen-experienced comparison. Across the age range, TCR beta diversity per million T cells fell in a roughly linear way.

This CDR3 has 15 amino acids. V gave up 5 bases and J gave up 5 bases, with 21 bases separating them. Germline V gene lookup returns CDR1 DFQATT and CDR2 SNEGSKA (reference sequence). Primers used in a second PCR of about 7 to 12 cycles were a sample-barcoded 5' primer and a J-beta primer mix. TCRdb called the 5' RACE reads again in MiXCR, with one record for every CDR3 protein. The table has 720,000 or so distinct CDR3 sequences, roughly 43% seen once; the top ten hold roughly 30%. Material for sequencing was blood. The rearrangement uses TRBV20-1 and TRBJ1-1; D might be TRBD1 (5 bases). The sequence came from a man older than 75 in good health. The CDR3 bases are TGCAGTGCTTTGAGAAGGGGCCGAGCGGTGACTGAAGCTTTCTTT. It translates to CSALRRGRAVTEAFF.